This entry concerns a single TCR beta chain. These data belong to a study of blood T cell repertoires in COVID-19. Only in-frame clones appear in the TCRdb table, and some are missing; sequencing was by immunoSEQ multiplex PCR. There are 200,000 to 250,000 clones in the sample; around 83% occur only once, and 6% to 9.5% lies in the top ten. The sequence derives from a woman in her 50s with acute or convalescent COVID-19. Material for sequencing was peripheral blood.

CDR3 residues: CASSESSVSTDTQYF. CDR3 coding DNA: TGCGCCAGCAGTGAGTCGTCCGTTAGCACAGATACGCAGTATTTT. V is TRBV10-2 and J is TRBJ2-3, with D hard to call. The CDR3 sequence is 15 residues long. V gave up 0 bases and J gave up 0 bases, with 7 bases separating them. CDR1 is WSHSY and CDR2 is SAAADI in the germline V gene.